The sequence of this T cell receptor beta chain was determined in a study of shared T cell receptors in the human thymus. Profiled with immunoSEQ multiplex PCR; TCRdb holds only in-frame clones, not every one. The sample holds 630,000 or so clones, more than 75% seen once. This CDR3 is built from 15 residues. V was pared by 0 bases and J by 0 bases, with 10 bases between. Germline CDR1 reads SGHDT; CDR2 reads YYEEEE. The data were also submitted as part of a second study, on human thymus T cells. That work adds: Donation came from healthy Finnish infants having corrective surgery for congenital heart defects. Thymus was obtained from resections taken during corrective heart surgery. Apparent bias marked the V and J gene usage of thymic and blood repertoires.

The genes are TRBV5-6 and TRBJ2-7; no firm D call. This TCR derives from a boy under three years old with a congenital heart defect. Sequencing input: thymocytes. The CDR3 DNA sequence: TGTGCCAGCAGCTTGGGGCCCTTCCTCTCCTACGAGCAGTACTTC. Translation gives CASSLGPFLSYEQYF.